Listed below are T cell receptor beta chains from one sample, sequenced in a study of Ad26.COV2.S vaccination and SARS-CoV-2 variants. Sequenced by immunoSEQ multiplex PCR; TCRdb stores in-frame clones only, minus some. Counted here are 300,000 to 400,000 clones, roughly 90% occurring once; the ten biggest clones make up around 5.5%. Sequenced material: peripheral blood, taken in a trial of Ad26.COV2.S vaccine versus placebo. These receptors all come from a person aged 18-65 years who received the Ad26.COV2.S COVID-19 vaccine or a placebo. Each CDR3 is given with its conserved first and last residue. D genes are given only for firm matches.

d_gene	v_gene	j_gene	CDR3aa	CDR3nt
-	TRBV7-9	TRBJ1-2	CASSLMHGYTF	TGTGCCAGCAGCTTAATGCATGGCTACACCTTC
-	TRBV4-3	TRBJ1-6	CASSQEAPNSPLHF	TGCGCCAGCAGCCAAGAGGCCCCTAATTCACCCCTCCACTTT
-	TRBV5-1	TRBJ2-5	CASSFDFSRIGETQYF	TGCGCCAGCAGCTTCGATTTTTCTAGAATAGGAGAGACCCAGTACTTC
-	TRBV7-2	TRBJ2-7	CASSLGERYEQYF	TGTGCCAGCAGCCTGGGGGAGCGCTACGAGCAGTACTTC
-	TRBV7-2	TRBJ2-3	CASSQRLDRYTDTQYF	TGTGCCAGCAGTCAACGTTTGGACAGATACACAGATACGCAGTATTTT
-	TRBV13	TRBJ2-1	CASNSVGGHGQFF	TGTGCCAGTAACTCTGTGGGGGGGCACGGGCAGTTCTTC
TRBD2	TRBV4-1	TRBJ2-3	CASSQVGVAGGPGTQYF	TGCGCCAGCAGCCAAGTCGGGGTAGCGGGAGGGCCAGGGACGCAGTATTTT
-	TRBV18	TRBJ2-2	CASSPYANTGELFF	TGTGCCAGCTCACCATACGCGAACACCGGGGAGCTGTTTTTT
TRBD1	TRBV19	TRBJ1-1	CASRDRGFTEAFF	TGTGCCAGTAGAGACAGGGGGTTCACTGAAGCTTTCTTT
-	TRBV6-5	TRBJ1-1	CASKNTGYTEAFF	TGTGCCAGCAAAAACACAGGCTACACTGAAGCTTTCTTT
-	TRBV6-5	TRBJ2-2	CASLGAGRSGELFF	TGTGCCAGCCTAGGGGCAGGAAGGTCCGGGGAGCTGTTTTTT
-	TRBV7-3	TRBJ1-6	CASSFDRNSPLHF	TGTGCCAGCAGCTTCGACAGAAATTCACCCCTCCACTTT
-	TRBV5-1	TRBJ2-1	CASSLGGGYNEQFF	TGCGCCAGCAGCTTGGGTGGAGGGTACAATGAGCAGTTCTTC
-	TRBV21-1	TRBJ1-6	CASSKDGTASSPLHF	TGTGCCAGCAGCAAAGATGGAACAGCCAGTTCACCCCTCCACTTT